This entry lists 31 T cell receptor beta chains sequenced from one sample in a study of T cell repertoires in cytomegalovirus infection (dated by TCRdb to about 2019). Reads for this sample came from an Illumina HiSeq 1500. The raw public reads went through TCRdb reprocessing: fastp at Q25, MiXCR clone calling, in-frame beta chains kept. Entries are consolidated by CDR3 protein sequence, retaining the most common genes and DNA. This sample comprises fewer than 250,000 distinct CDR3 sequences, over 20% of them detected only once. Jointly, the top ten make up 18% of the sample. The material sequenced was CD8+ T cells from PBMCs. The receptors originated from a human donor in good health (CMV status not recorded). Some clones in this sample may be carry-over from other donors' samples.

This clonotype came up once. The CDR3 is CASSGGLEKLFF. The CDR3 nucleotides are TGTGCCAGCAGTGGGGGACTTGAAAAACTGTTTTTT. The rearrangement uses TRBV2 and TRBJ1-4; D is perhaps TRBD1 (5 bases). The V end was cut by 4 bases, the J end by 7 bases, with 7 bases between. In germline, CDR1 is SNHLY, CDR2 FYNNEI. The CDR3 is made up of 12 amino acids.

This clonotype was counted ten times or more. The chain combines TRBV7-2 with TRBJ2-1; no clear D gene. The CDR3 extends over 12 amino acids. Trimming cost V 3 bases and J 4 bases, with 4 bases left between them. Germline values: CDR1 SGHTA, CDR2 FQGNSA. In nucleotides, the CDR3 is TGTGCCAGCAGCTTTCAGTACAATGAGCAGTTCTTC. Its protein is CASSFQYNEQFF.

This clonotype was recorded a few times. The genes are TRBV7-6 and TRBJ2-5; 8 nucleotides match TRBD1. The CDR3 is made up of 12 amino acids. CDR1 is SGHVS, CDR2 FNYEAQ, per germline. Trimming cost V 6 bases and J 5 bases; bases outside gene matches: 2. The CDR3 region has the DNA TGTGCCAGCAGGACAGGGGAGGAGACCCAGTACTTC. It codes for CASRTGEETQYF.

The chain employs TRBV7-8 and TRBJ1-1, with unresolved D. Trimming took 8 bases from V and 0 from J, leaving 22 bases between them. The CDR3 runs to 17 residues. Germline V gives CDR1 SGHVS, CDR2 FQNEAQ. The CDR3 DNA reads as TGTGCCAGCGAACGCGCGGCTTTGGGTGGAGTGAACACTGAAGCTTTCTTT. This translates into CASERAALGGVNTEAFF.

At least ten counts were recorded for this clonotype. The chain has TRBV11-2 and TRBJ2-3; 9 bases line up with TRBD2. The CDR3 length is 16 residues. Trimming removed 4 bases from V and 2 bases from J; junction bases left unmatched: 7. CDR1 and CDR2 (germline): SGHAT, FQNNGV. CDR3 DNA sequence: TGTGCCAGCAGCTCCTTGACTAGCGGAGCCACAGATACGCAGTATTTT. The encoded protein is CASSSLTSGATDTQYF.

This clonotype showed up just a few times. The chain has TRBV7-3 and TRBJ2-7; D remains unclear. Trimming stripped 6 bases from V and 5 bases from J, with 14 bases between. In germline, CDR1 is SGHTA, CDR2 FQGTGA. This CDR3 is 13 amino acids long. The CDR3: CASSPPGVHEQYF. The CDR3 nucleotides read TGTGCCAGCAGTCCGCCAGGTGTCCACGAGCAGTACTTC.

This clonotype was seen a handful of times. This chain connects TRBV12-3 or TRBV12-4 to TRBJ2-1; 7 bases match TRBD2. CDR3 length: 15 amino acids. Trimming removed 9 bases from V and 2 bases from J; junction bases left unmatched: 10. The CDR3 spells CASNPGEGTYNEQFF. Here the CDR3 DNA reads TGTGCCAGTAACCCTGGGGAGGGGACCTACAATGAGCAGTTCTTC.

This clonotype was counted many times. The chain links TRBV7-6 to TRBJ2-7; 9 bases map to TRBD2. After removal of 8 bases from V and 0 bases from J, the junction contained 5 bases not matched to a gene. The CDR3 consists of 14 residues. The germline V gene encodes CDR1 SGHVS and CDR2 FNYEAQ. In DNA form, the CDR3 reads TGTGCCAGCGGACTAGCGACCTCCTCCTACGAGCAGTACTTC. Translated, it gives CASGLATSSYEQYF.

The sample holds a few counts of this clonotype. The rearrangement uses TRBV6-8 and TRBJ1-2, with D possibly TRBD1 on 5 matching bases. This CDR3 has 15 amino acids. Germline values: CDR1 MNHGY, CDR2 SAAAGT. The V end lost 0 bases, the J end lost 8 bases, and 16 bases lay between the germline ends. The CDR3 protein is CASSYSYLGGAGYTF. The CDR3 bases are TGTGCCAGCAGTTACTCGTATTTGGGGGGAGCGGGCTACACCTTC.

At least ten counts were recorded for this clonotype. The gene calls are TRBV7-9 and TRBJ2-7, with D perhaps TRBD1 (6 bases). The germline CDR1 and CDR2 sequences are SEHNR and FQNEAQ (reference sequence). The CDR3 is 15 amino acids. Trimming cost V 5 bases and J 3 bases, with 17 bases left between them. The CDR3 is CASSNPGQGIYEQYF. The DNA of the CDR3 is TGTGCCAGCAGCAATCCGGGACAAGGTATCTACGAGCAGTACTTC.

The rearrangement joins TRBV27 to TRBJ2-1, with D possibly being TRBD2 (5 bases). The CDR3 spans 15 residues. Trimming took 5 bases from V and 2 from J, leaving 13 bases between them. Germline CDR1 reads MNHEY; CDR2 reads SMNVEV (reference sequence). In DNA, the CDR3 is TGTGCCAGCAGTAGTTGGGAGAAGACCTACAATGAGCAGTTCTTC. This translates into CASSSWEKTYNEQFF.

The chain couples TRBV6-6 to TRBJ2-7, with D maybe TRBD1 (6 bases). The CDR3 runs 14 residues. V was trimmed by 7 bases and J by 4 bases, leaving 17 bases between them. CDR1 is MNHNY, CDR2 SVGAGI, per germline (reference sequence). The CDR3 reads CASTIMGALYEQYF. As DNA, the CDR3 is TGTGCCAGCACAATTATGGGGGCCCTTTACGAGCAGTACTTC.

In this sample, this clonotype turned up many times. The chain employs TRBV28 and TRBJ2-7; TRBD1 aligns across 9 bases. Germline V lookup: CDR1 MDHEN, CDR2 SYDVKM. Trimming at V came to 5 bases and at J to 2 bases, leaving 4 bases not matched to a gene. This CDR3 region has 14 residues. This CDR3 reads CASSPGTGPYEQYF. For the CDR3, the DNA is TGTGCCAGCAGTCCCGGGACAGGGCCCTACGAGCAGTACTTC.

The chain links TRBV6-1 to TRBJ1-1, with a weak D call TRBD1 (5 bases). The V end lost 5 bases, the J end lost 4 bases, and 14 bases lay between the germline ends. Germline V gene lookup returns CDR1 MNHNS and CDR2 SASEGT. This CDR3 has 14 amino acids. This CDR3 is CASSPRSGGTEAFF. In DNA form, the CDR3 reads TGTGCCAGCAGTCCACGCTCGGGGGGCACTGAAGCTTTCTTT.

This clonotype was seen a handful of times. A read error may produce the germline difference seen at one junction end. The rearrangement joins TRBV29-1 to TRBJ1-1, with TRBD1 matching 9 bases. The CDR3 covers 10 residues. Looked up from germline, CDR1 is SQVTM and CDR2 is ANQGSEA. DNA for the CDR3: TGCAGCGTTGGGCGGTTTGACAGGGGGTTT. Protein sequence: CSVGRFDRGF.

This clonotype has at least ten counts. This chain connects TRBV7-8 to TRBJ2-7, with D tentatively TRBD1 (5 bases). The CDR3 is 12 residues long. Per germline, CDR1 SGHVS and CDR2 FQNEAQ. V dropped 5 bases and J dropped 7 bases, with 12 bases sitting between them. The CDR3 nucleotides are TGTGCCAGCAGCGACCAGGGATGGGAGCAGTACTTC. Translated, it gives CASSDQGWEQYF.

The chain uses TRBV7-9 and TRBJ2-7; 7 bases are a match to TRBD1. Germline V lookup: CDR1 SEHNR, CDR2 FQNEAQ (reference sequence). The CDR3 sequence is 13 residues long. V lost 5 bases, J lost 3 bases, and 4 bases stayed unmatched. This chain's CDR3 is CASSAQGVYEQYF. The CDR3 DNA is TGTGCCAGCAGCGCGCAGGGGGTCTACGAGCAGTACTTC.

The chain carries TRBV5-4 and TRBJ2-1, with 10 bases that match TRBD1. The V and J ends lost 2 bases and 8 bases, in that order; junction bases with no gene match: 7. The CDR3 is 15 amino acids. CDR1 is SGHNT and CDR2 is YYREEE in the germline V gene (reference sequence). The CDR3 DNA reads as TGTGCCAGCAGCTTCCGGGACAGGGGATTGCATGAGCAGTTCTTC. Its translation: CASSFRDRGLHEQFF.

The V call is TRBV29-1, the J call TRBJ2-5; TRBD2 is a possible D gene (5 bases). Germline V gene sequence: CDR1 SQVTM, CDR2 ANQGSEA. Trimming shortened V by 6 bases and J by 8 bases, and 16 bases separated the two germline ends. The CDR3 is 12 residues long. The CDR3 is CSVQNGVDTQYF. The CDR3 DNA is TGCAGCGTCCAGAACGGGGTGGATACCCAGTACTTC.

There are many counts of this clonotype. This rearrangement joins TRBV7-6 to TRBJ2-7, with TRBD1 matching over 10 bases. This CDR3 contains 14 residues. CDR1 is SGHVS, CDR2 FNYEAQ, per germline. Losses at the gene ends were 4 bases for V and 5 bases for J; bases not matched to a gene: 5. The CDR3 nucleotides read TGTGCCAGCAGCTACGGGGACAGGGGCCACGAGCAGTACTTC. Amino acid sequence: CASSYGDRGHEQYF.

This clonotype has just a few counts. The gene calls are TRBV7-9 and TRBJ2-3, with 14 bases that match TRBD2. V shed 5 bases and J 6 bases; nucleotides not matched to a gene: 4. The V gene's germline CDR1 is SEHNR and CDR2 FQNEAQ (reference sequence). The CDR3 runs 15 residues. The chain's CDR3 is CASSGLAGGPDTQYF. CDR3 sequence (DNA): TGTGCCAGCAGCGGACTAGCGGGGGGCCCGGATACGCAGTATTTT.

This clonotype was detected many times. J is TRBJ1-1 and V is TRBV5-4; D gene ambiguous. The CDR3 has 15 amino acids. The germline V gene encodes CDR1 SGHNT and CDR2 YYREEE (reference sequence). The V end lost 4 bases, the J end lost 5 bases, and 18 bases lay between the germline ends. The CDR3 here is CASSAIEDGLTEAFF. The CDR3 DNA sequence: TGTGCCAGCAGCGCCATCGAGGATGGGTTGACTGAAGCTTTCTTT.

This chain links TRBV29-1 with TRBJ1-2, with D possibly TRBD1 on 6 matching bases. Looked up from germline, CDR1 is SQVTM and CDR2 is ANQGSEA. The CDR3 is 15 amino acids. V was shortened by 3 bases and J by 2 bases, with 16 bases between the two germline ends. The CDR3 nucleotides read TGCAGCGTTGAGGGGGGGGCGCGAGCCAACTATGGCTACACCTTC. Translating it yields CSVEGGARANYGYTF.

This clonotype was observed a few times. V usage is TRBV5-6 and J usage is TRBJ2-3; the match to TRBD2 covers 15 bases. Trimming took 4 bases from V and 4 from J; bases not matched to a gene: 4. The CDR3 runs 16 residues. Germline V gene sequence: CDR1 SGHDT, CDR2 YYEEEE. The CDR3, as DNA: TGTGCCAGCAGCAGGACTAGCGGGGGGGGCGCAGATACGCAGTATTTT. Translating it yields CASSRTSGGGADTQYF.

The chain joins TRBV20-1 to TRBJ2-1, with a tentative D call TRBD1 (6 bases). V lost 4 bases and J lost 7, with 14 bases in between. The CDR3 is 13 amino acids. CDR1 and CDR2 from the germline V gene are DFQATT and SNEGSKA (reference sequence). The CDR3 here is CSAKSWGRNEQFF. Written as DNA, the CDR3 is TGCAGTGCTAAATCTTGGGGGCGGAATGAGCAGTTCTTC.

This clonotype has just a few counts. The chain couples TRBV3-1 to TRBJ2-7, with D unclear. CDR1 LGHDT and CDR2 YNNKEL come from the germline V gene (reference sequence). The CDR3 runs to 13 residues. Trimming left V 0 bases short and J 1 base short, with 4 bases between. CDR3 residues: CASSQDLSYEQYF. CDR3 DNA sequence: TGTGCCAGCAGCCAAGATCTGTCCTACGAGCAGTACTTC.

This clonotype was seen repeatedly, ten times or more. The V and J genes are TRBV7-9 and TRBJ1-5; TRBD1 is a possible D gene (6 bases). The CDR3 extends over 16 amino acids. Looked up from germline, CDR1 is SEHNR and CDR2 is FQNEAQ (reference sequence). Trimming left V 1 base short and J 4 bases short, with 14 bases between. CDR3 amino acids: CASSLDSGGPNQPQHF. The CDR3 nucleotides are TGTGCCAGCAGCTTAGACTCTGGGGGGCCAAATCAGCCCCAGCATTTT.

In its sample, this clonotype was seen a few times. CDR3 residues: CAWSGPGTGTGYEQYF. In nucleotides, the CDR3 is TGTGCCTGGAGTGGGCCCGGGACAGGGACTGGATACGAGCAGTACTTC. This chain uses TRBV30 with TRBJ2-7, with 9 bases aligning to TRBD1. The CDR3 spans 16 residues. J was trimmed by 4 bases and V by 1 base; bases with no gene match: 11. Germline assignment: CDR1 GTSNPN and CDR2 SVGIG (reference sequence).

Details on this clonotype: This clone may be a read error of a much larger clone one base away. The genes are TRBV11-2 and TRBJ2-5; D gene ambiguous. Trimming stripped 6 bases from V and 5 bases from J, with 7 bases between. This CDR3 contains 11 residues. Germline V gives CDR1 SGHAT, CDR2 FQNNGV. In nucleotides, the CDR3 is TGTGCCAGCAGTCGGGTGGAGACCCAGTACTTC. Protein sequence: CASSRVETQYF.

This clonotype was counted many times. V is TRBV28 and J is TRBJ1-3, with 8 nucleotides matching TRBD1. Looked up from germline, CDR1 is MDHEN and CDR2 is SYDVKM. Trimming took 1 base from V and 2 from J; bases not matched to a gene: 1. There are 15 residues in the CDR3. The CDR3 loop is CASSLLQGAGNTIYF. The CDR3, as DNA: TGTGCCAGCAGTTTATTACAGGGGGCTGGAAACACCATATATTTT.

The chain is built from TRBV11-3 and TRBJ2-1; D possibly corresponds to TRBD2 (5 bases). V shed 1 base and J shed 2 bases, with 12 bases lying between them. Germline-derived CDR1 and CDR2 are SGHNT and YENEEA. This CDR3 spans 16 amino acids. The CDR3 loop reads CASSLGGGLPYNEQFF. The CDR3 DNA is TGTGCCAGCAGCTTAGGTGGAGGCCTGCCCTACAATGAGCAGTTCTTC. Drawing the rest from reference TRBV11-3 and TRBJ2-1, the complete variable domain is EAGVVQSPRYKIIEKKQPVAFWCNPISGHNTLYWYLQNLGQGPELLIRYENEEAVDDSQLPKDRFSAERLKGVDSTLKIQPAELGDSAVYLCASSLGGGLPYNEQFFGPGTRLTVL.